Listed here is a single TCR beta chain. Its antigen remains unidentified. This sample was taken from a study of cytomegalovirus exposure and HLA in healthy donors. General observations from the study: Cytomegalovirus-associated status was assigned to approximately 160 TCR beta chains. Analyzed later, association rates of TCRs varied across HLA loci, with DRB1 most and HLA-C fewest.

V was cut by 0 bases and J by 3 bases, with 6 bases left in between. CDR3 length equals 13 residues. Germline loops: CDR1 SGHTA, CDR2 FQGNSA. Both 60 Vbeta primers and 13 Jbeta primers went into the PCR. Data came from immunoSEQ multiplex PCR; TCRdb stores just in-frame clones and leaves some out. This repertoire shows about 140,000 clones, approximately 80% found once; its top ten account for roughly 9.7%. The specimen was PBMCs. The chain couples TRBV7-2 to TRBJ2-7; perhaps TRBD1 as D (5 bases). This sequence was found in a woman in her fifties or sixties in good health and CMV-seropositive. The CDR3 DNA follows: TGTGCCAGCAGCTTAGCCGACAGCTACGAGCAGTACTTC. This sequence encodes CASSLADSYEQYF.